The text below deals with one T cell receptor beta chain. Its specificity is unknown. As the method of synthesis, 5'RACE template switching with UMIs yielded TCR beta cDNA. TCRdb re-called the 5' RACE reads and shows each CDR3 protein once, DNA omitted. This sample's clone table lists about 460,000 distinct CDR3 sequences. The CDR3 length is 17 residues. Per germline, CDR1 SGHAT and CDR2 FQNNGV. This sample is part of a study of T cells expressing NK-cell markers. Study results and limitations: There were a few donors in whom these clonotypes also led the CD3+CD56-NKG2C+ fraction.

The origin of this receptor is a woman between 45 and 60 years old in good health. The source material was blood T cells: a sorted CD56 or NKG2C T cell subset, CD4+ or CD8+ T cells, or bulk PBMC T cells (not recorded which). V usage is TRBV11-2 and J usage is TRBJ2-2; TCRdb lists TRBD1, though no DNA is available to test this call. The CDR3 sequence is CASSLVGRGLLGGELFF.